The 14 T cell receptor beta chains below all came from one sample that was sequenced in a study of blood T cells in healthy people across ages. A J-beta primer mix and a sample-barcoded 5' primer were used in a second PCR of about 6 to 12 cycles. MiXCR was run by TCRdb on the 5' RACE reads, yielding one entry per CDR3 protein. Of more than 650,000 distinct CDR3 sequences in the sample, 20% to 25% were seen once. Sequenced sample: blood. These receptors were taken from a man between 65 and 85 years old in good health.

The count of this clonotype is one. The rearrangement joins TRBV5-1 to TRBJ2-1; 10 bases align to TRBD1. The CDR3 is 15 residues long. Trimming cost V 3 bases and J 4 bases; bases outside gene matches: 4. Per the germline V gene, CDR1 is SGHRS and CDR2 is YFSETQ. In DNA, the CDR3 is TGCGCCAGCAGCTGGACAGGGGGAACATACAATGAGCAGTTCTTC. This sequence encodes CASSWTGGTYNEQFF. The full variable domain, rest sourced from reference TRBV5-1 and TRBJ2-1, is KAGVTQTPRYLIKTRGQQVTLSCSPISGHRSVSWYQQTPGQGLQFLFEYFSETQRNKGNFPGRFSGRQFSNSRSEMNVSTLELGDSALYLCASSWTGGTYNEQFFGPGTRLTVL.

The gene calls are TRBV12-3 or TRBV12-4 and TRBJ1-5; 8 bases are shared with TRBD1. The trim removed 5 bases at V and 7 bases at J, leaving 7 bases unmatched. The CDR3 sequence is 14 residues long. The CDR3 spells CASSLGTGRQPQHF. CDR3 nucleotides: TGTGCCAGCAGTCTTGGGACAGGACGCCAGCCCCAGCATTTT.

This chain links TRBV7-9 with TRBJ2-1, with TRBD1 matching over 7 bases. V dropped 5 bases and J dropped 0; count of bases not matched to a gene: 7. The CDR3 runs 16 residues. Germline V gene sequence: CDR1 SEHNR, CDR2 FQNEAQ (reference sequence). CDR3 coding DNA: TGTGCCAGCAGCCCCCGTCCAGGGGGCTCCTACAATGAGCAGTTCTTC. It yields the protein CASSPRPGGSYNEQFF. Full variable domain (missing parts from reference TRBV7-9 and TRBJ2-1): DTGVSQNPRHKITKRGQNVTFRCDPISEHNRLYWYRQTLGQGPEFLTYFQNEAQLEKSRLLSDRFSAERPKGSFSTLEIQRTEQGDSAMYLCASSPRPGGSYNEQFFGPGTRLTVL.

CDR3 nucleotides: TGCAGTGCTAGAGCTAATTTGGTAGGGGGCACTGAAGCTTTCTTT. Amino acids: CSARANLVGGTEAFF. The chain employs TRBV20-1 and TRBJ1-1; TRBD1 is a possible D gene (6 bases). With 1 base removed from V and 4 bases from J, the gap between germline ends came to 16 bases. Germline CDR1 is DFQATT and CDR2 is SNEGSKA (reference sequence). This CDR3 comprises 15 residues.

The chain uses TRBV2 and TRBJ2-1, with D hard to call. The V gene lost 2 bases and the J gene lost 5 bases, with 10 bases spanning the gap. Germline V CDR1 and CDR2: SNHLY, FYNNEI. The CDR3 runs 14 residues. CDR3 protein: CASSERQENNEQFF. The CDR3 region has the DNA TGTGCCAGCAGTGAACGGCAGGAGAACAATGAGCAGTTCTTC.

The chain employs TRBV4-2 and TRBJ2-1, with TRBD2 matching over 13 bases. CDR1 and CDR2 (germline): LGHNA, YNFKEQ. CDR3 length: 19 amino acids. The junction had 13 bases not matched to a gene; V was cut back by 1 base and J by 7 bases. CDR3: CASSQVTSGGAMVPNEQFF. For the CDR3, the DNA is TGTGCCAGCAGCCAAGTCACTAGCGGGGGGGCAATGGTCCCGAATGAGCAGTTCTTC.

This clonotype occurred a few times. V usage is TRBV6-2 or TRBV6-3 and J usage is TRBJ2-3; 7 nucleotides agree with TRBD1. Per the germline V gene, CDR1 is MNHEY and CDR2 is SVGEGT. The CDR3 runs to 17 residues. V lost 0 bases to trimming and J lost 6 bases; unmatched junction nucleotides: 12. The CDR3 region has the DNA TGTGCCAGCAGTTACTCGTCGAGACAGGGCACTTGGGATACGCAGTATTTT. It encodes CASSYSSRQGTWDTQYF.

V usage is TRBV20-1 and J usage is TRBJ1-2, with D hard to call. Trimming shortened V by 3 bases and J by 8 bases, and 16 bases separated the two germline ends. CDR3 length equals 13 residues. Germline-derived CDR1 and CDR2 are DFQATT and SNEGSKA (reference sequence). The CDR3, as DNA: TGCAGTGCTAGTTTGCGTCGGGTGGAGGGCTACACCTTC. This codes for CSASLRRVEGYTF.

This clonotype was counted many times. The V gene is TRBV28, the J gene TRBJ2-7; D is unresolved. CDR1 and CDR2 from the germline V gene are MDHEN and SYDVKM. V shed 5 bases and J shed 9 bases, with 11 bases lying between them. The CDR3 sequence is 11 residues long. CDR3 sequence reads: CASSPRVVQYF. The DNA of the CDR3 is TGTGCCAGCAGTCCGCGTGTTGTGCAGTACTTC.

This clonotype has only a few counts. The chain couples TRBV21-1 to TRBJ2-1; the table's D call TRBD2 went unverified against the DNA. TRBV21-1 represents a pseudogene. The CDR3 runs 16 residues. In nucleotides, the CDR3 is TGTGCCAGCAGCAATAGGACTAGCGGACTAAACAATGAGCAGTTCTTC. Translating gives CASSNRTSGLNNEQFF.

A remark on this clonotype: With a much larger clone just one base away, this may be a read error. V and J are TRBV7-9 and TRBJ2-4, with D perhaps matching TRBD1 or TRBD2 (5 bases each). The CDR3 contains 16 residues. Trimming removed 5 bases at V and 2 bases at J, with 16 bases between. CDR1 and CDR2 (germline): SEHNR, FQNEAQ (reference sequence). The CDR3 sequence: CASSLGAIQSKNIQYF. CDR3 DNA: TGTGCCAGCAGCCTCGGGGCAATCCAATCCAAAAACATTCAGTACTTC. The full variable domain, completed using reference TRBV7-9 and TRBJ2-4, is DTGVSQNPRHKITKRGQNVTFRCDPISEHNRLYWYRQTLGQGPEFLTYFQNEAQLEKSRLLSDRFSAERPKGSFSTLEIQRTEQGDSAMYLCASSLGAIQSKNIQYFGAGTRLSVL.

This clonotype occurred many times. The chain uses TRBV5-1 and TRBJ2-1, with 8 bases aligning to TRBD1. V lost 2 bases, J lost 7 bases, and 8 bases stayed unmatched. The germline V gene has CDR1 SGHRS and CDR2 YFSETQ. This CDR3 has 15 residues. Here the CDR3 DNA reads TGCGCCAGCAGCTTCCGGGACAGGATAACGAATGAGCAGTTCTTC. This codes for CASSFRDRITNEQFF.

The chain uses TRBV9 and TRBJ1-5; 12 bases match TRBD1. CDR3 length equals 18 residues. V trimming: 7 bases; J trimming: 2 bases; junction bases outside the gene matches: 13. Germline loops: CDR1 SGDLS, CDR2 YYNGEE. The CDR3 nucleotides are TGTGCCAGCGTACCCCTAGGGGACAGGGGGCTTGGCAATCAGCCCCAGCATTTT. Amino acids: CASVPLGDRGLGNQPQHF.

The chain has TRBV12-3 or TRBV12-4 and TRBJ1-4; no clear D. The CDR3 runs to 13 residues. V gave up 6 bases and J gave up 8 bases, with 13 bases separating them. The CDR3 loop reads CASSPTWSEKLFF. The DNA for the CDR3 is TGTGCCAGCAGCCCCACCTGGTCCGAAAAACTGTTTTTT.